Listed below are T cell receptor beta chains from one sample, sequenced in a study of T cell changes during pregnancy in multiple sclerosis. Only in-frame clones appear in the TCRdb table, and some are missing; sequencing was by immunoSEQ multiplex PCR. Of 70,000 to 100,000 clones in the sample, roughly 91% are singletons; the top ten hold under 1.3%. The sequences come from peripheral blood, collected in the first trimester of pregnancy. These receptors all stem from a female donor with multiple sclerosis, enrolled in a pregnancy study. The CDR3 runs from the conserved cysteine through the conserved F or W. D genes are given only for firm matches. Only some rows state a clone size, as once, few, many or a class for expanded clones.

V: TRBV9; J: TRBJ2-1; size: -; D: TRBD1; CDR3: CASSVDFTGGNEQFF; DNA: TGTGCCAGCAGCGTAGACTTCACAGGGGGCAATGAGCAGTTCTTC
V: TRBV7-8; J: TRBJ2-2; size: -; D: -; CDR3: CASRVRESNTGELFF; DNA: TGTGCCAGCAGGGTACGCGAATCGAACACCGGGGAGCTGTTTTTT
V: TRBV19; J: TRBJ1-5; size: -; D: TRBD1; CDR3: CASSRLPPGQVSNQPQHF; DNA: TGTGCCAGTAGTAGATTGCCTCCAGGACAGGTTAGCAATCAGCCCCAGCATTTT
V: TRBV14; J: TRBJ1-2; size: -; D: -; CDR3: CASSQGLYGYTF; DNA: TGTGCCAGCAGCCAGGGGCTCTATGGCTACACCTTC
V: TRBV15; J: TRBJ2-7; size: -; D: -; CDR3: CATSRDAGSSYEQYF; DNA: TGTGCCACCAGCAGAGATGCGGGGAGCTCCTACGAGCAGTACTTC
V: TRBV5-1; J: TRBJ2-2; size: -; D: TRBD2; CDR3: CASSFLAGGPNTGELFF; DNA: TGCGCCAGCAGCTTCCTAGCGGGGGGCCCGAACACCGGGGAGCTGTTTTTT
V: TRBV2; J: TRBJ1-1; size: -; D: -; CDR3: CASRGGATEAFF; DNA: TGTGCCAGCAGGGGAGGGGCCACTGAAGCTTTCTTT
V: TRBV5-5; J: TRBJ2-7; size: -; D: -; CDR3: CASSFIGEQYF; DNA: TGTGCCAGCAGCTTCATCGGGGAGCAGTACTTC
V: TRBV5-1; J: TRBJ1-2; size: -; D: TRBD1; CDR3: CASSTGDRDGYTF; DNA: TGCGCCAGCAGCACGGGGGACAGGGACGGCTACACCTTC
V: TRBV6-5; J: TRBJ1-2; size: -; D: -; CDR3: CASSYYVGHNYGYTF; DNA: TGTGCCAGCAGTTACTACGTAGGACACAACTATGGCTACACCTTC
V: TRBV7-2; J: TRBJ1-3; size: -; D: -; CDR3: CASSLGWQKNTIYF; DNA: TGTGCCAGCAGCTTAGGATGGCAGAAAAACACCATATATTTT
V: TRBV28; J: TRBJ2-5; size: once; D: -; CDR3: CASRARTPETQYF; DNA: TGTGCCAGCCGCGCGCGGACTCCGGAGACCCAGTACTTC
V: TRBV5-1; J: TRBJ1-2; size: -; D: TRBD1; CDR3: CASSLMGQGNYGYTF; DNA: TGCGCCAGCAGCTTGATGGGACAGGGCAACTATGGCTACACCTTC
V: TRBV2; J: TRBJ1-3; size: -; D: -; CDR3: CASSDRAGFSGNTIYF; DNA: TGTGCCAGCAGTGATCGAGCGGGGTTCTCTGGAAACACCATATATTTT
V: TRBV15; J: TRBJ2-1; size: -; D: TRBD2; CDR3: CATSRDRLANYNEQFF; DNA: TGTGCCACCAGCAGAGATAGACTAGCTAACTACAATGAGCAGTTCTTC
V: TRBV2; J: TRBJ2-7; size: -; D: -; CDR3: CASRKTGTPKVDEQYF; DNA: TGTGCCAGCAGGAAAACCGGGACACCCAAGGTGGACGAGCAGTACTTC
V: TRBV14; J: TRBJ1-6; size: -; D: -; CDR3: CASSIKPNSPLHF; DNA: TGTGCCAGCTCGATTAAGCCTAATTCACCCCTCCACTTT
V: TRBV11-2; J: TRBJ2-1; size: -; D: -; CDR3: CASSLRIAANEQFF; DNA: TGTGCCAGCAGCTTACGGATAGCGGCCAATGAGCAGTTCTTC
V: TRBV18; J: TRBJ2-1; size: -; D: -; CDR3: CASSPAESYNEQFF; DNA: TGTGCCAGCTCACCGGCGGAGAGCTACAATGAGCAGTTCTTC
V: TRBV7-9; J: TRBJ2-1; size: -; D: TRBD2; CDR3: CASSSLAAWNEQFF; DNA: TGTGCCAGCAGCTCTCTAGCGGCCTGGAATGAGCAGTTCTTC
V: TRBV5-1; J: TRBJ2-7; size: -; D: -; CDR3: CASSPDRHPTHEQYF; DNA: TGCGCCAGCAGCCCGGACAGACACCCTACTCACGAGCAGTACTTC
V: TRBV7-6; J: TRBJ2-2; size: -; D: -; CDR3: CASSLTAVSGELFF; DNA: TGTGCCAGCAGCTTAACCGCAGTCTCCGGGGAGCTGTTTTTT
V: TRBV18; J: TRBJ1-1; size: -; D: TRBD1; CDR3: CASSPDRVALAFF; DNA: TGTGCCAGCTCACCCGACAGGGTGGCATTGGCTTTCTTT